This T cell receptor (beta chain) was found in a study of cytomegalovirus exposure and HLA in healthy donors. Note on this clone: The antigen remains undetermined.

CDR3 size: 12 residues. Germline loops: CDR1 SNHLY, CDR2 FYNNEI. Deletions cut 7 bases from V and 7 bases from J, with 8 bases between. The study's findings and limits: Listed as cytomegalovirus-associated were 150 or so TCR beta chains.

Use of 60 Vbeta and 13 Jbeta primers characterized the PCR. TCRdb keeps only in-frame clones here, not all; method: immunoSEQ multiplex PCR. Of under 150,000 clones listed, 81% are singletons. V is TRBV2 and J is TRBJ1-6, with D possibly being TRBD1 (6 bases). Source material: PBMCs. The source is a young man in good health and CMV-seronegative. CDR3 loop: CASTQGNSPLHF. CDR3 in DNA: TGTGCCAGCACGCAGGGGAATTCACCCCTCCACTTT.